This entry lists 15 T cell receptor beta chains sequenced from one sample in a study of blood T cell repertoires in COVID-19. Assay: immunoSEQ multiplex PCR; the TCRdb copy retains only in-frame clones and omits some. The sample consists of roughly 410,000 clones, around 87% of them appearing once. The sample comprised peripheral blood. These receptors came from a woman aged 55-70 years with COVID-19, enrolled during active disease.

V usage is TRBV14 and J usage is TRBJ2-5; 8 positions agree with TRBD2. Trimming at V came to 0 bases and at J to 5 bases, leaving 14 bases not matched to a gene. Per the germline V gene, CDR1 is SGHDN and CDR2 is FVKESK. The CDR3 loop spans 18 amino acids. CDR3 in amino acids: CASSQDLGSGVFTETQYF. The CDR3 coding sequence is TGTGCCAGCAGCCAAGATCTGGGTAGCGGGGTTTTCACGGAGACCCAGTACTTC.

The gene calls are TRBV28 and TRBJ1-6; the D gene is possibly TRBD1 (6 bases). V was cut by 4 bases and J by 7 bases, with 11 bases left in between. The CDR3 consists of 14 residues. Germline loops: CDR1 MDHEN, CDR2 SYDVKM. The CDR3 protein is CASSSPGQNSPLHF. CDR3 DNA: TGTGCCAGCAGTTCGCCGGGACAAAATTCACCCCTCCACTTT.

This rearrangement joins TRBV9 to TRBJ2-7; D is possibly TRBD1 (5 bases). Trimming pared 3 bases from V and 3 bases from J, leaving 13 bases between. Per the germline V gene, CDR1 is SGDLS and CDR2 is YYNGEE. The CDR3 consists of 14 residues. CDR3 DNA sequence: TGTGCCAGCAGCGGCGGCAGGGCGGACTACGAGCAGTACTTC. It yields the protein CASSGGRADYEQYF.

The CDR3 DNA is TGTGCCACCAGTGCGGACAGTGGAAGTGGCTACACCTTC. Translated, it gives CATSADSGSGYTF. This chain connects TRBV24-1 to TRBJ1-2; tentative D call: TRBD1 (6 bases). From germline, CDR1 is KGHDR and CDR2 SFDVKD. The CDR3 runs 13 residues. Trimming pared 5 bases from V and 7 bases from J, leaving 13 bases between.

This clone occurred once. The genes are TRBV7-9 and TRBJ1-4; no reliable D call. Germline-derived CDR1 and CDR2 are SEHNR and FQNEAQ (reference sequence). This CDR3 contains 15 residues. V was shortened by 0 bases and J by 7 bases, with 12 bases between the two germline ends. This CDR3 reads CASSLALELTEKLFF. The CDR3 DNA is TGTGCCAGCAGCTTAGCGTTGGAGTTGACTGAAAAACTGTTTTTT.

This chain links TRBV10-3 with TRBJ2-7, with D tentatively TRBD2 (7 bases). V was pared by 4 bases and J by 6 bases, with 19 bases between. Germline V gene sequence: CDR1 ENHRY, CDR2 SYGVKD. The CDR3 contains 15 residues. The CDR3 spells CAISAGRGAPTEQYF. The CDR3 DNA follows: TGTGCCATCAGTGCGGGTCGGGGGGCCCCTACCGAGCAGTACTTC.

The rearrangement joins TRBV27 to TRBJ1-1; TRBD1 aligns across 11 bases. Per the germline V gene, CDR1 is MNHEY and CDR2 is SMNVEV (reference sequence). V dropped 5 bases and J dropped 7; count of bases not matched to a gene: 9. This CDR3 is built from 15 residues. The CDR3 nucleotides read TGTGCCAGCAGTCCCTGGGACAGGGGGTCGGGTGAAGCTTTCTTT. Translated: CASSPWDRGSGEAFF.

The J gene is TRBJ1-4, the V gene TRBV5-1; D gene uncertain. The CDR3 runs 14 residues. The germline CDR1 and CDR2 sequences are SGHRS and YFSETQ. V was pared by 4 bases and J by 2 bases, with 9 bases between. The CDR3 DNA reads TGCGCCAGCAGCCTTAGTACGACTAATGAAAAACTGTTTTTT. Protein product: CASSLSTTNEKLFF.

This chain uses TRBV19 with TRBJ1-2; 9 bases match TRBD1. CDR1 LNHDA and CDR2 SQIVND come from the germline V gene (reference sequence). J was trimmed by 3 bases and V by 5 bases; bases with no gene match: 4. There are 14 residues in the CDR3. The CDR3 coding sequence is TGTGCCAGTAGTCTCGGACAGGGGCACTATGGCTACACCTTC. It specifies CASSLGQGHYGYTF.

The chain employs TRBV12-5 and TRBJ2-5; D is unresolved. This CDR3 is 11 amino acids long. The ends were cut back, 2 bases at V and 4 bases at J, with 2 bases in the middle. Germline CDR1 LGHNT, CDR2 FRNRAP. This chain's CDR3 is CASGLRETQYF. CDR3 DNA sequence: TGTGCTAGTGGTTTGCGAGAGACCCAGTACTTC.

This chain links TRBV29-1 with TRBJ1-4; no clear D gene. The germline V gene has CDR1 SQVTM and CDR2 ANQGSEA. V lost 3 bases to trimming and J lost 7 bases, with 6 bases between them. This CDR3 contains 11 residues. For the CDR3, the DNA is TGCAGCGTTGAGAGGGCTGAAAAACTGTTTTTT. The encoded protein is CSVERAEKLFF.

Here the CDR3 reads CASTQRQDPSWGHEQYF. The CDR3 nucleotides are TGTGCCAGCACCCAAAGGCAGGACCCTTCCTGGGGGCACGAGCAGTACTTC. V usage is TRBV7-3 and J usage is TRBJ2-7, with a tentative D call TRBD1 (6 bases). Per the germline V gene, CDR1 is SGHTA and CDR2 is FQGTGA. Trimming left V 7 bases short and J 5 bases short, with 27 bases between. This CDR3 is 17 amino acids long.

This chain uses TRBV5-5 with TRBJ2-3, with TRBD2 matching over 11 bases. This CDR3 contains 18 residues. J was trimmed by 2 bases and V by 2 bases; bases with no gene match: 10. CDR1 SGHKS and CDR2 YYEKEE come from the germline V gene (reference sequence). CDR3: CASSFGSLAGGFTDTQYF. CDR3 DNA sequence: TGTGCCAGCAGCTTCGGCAGTCTAGCGGGGGGCTTCACAGATACGCAGTATTTT.

The genes are TRBV4-1 and TRBJ2-1; D ambiguous. Trimming left V 4 bases short and J 5 bases short, with 12 bases between. The CDR3 loop spans 14 amino acids. The germline gives CDR1 MGHRA, CDR2 YSYEKL. Here the CDR3 DNA reads TGCGCCAGCAGCCCTGGGCCCGACCACAATGAGCAGTTCTTC. As protein: CASSPGPDHNEQFF.

In its sample, this clone was seen once. This CDR3 reads CASSRTDYSNQPQHF. In DNA form, the CDR3 reads TGTGCCAGCAGTCGCACAGATTATAGCAATCAGCCCCAGCATTTT. J is TRBJ1-5 and V is TRBV6-6, with D unresolved. This CDR3 has 15 residues. Germline V lookup: CDR1 MNHNY, CDR2 SVGAGI (reference sequence). Trimming stripped 5 bases from V and 0 bases from J, with 11 bases between.